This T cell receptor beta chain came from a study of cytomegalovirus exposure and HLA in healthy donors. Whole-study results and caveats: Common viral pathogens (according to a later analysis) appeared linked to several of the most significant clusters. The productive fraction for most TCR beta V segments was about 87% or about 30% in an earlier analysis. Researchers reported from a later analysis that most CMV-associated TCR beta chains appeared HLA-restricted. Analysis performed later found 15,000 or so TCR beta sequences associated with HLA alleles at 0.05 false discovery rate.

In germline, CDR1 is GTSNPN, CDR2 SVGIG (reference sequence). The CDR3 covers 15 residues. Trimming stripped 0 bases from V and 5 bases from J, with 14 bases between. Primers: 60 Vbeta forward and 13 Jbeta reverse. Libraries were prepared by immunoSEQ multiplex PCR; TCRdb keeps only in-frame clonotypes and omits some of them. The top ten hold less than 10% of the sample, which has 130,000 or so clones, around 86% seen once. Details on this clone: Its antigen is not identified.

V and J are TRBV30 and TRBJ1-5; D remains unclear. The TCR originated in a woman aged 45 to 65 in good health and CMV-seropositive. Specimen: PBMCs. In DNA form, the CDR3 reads TGTGCCTGGAGTGTAAAGCTAAGAGGTTATCAGCCCCAGCATTTT. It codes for CAWSVKLRGYQPQHF.